The 15 T cell receptor beta chains presented below share a single source sample, sequenced in a study of monozygotic twins with inflammatory bowel disease. TCRdb derives one entry per CDR3 protein from the 5' RACE reads, leaving out DNA. The sample data list approximately 390,000 distinct CDR3 sequences. The sample taken for sequencing was blood. All receptors derive from a human donor with ulcerative colitis or Crohn's disease, or a healthy co-twin of an affected twin (not recorded which).

The J gene is TRBJ2-7, the V gene TRBV28. The CDR3 sequence is 14 residues long. In germline, CDR1 is MDHEN, CDR2 SYDVKM. CDR3 sequence reads: CASIYGGSSYEQYF.

The genes are TRBV15 and TRBJ2-1. The CDR3 loop spans 16 amino acids. Germline V CDR1 and CDR2: LNHNV, YYDKDF (reference sequence). The CDR3: CATSPNQRPVYNEQFF.

This chain connects TRBV27 to TRBJ1-2; TCRdb's D gene call, TRBD1, goes unchecked for lack of DNA. The germline CDR1 and CDR2 sequences are MNHEY and SMNVEV (reference sequence). This CDR3 spans 12 amino acids. The chain's CDR3 is CASSSLRGIYTF.

The rearrangement links TRBV15 to TRBJ2-1; the TCRdb call, TRBD2, lacks DNA for checking. Germline V gene lookup returns CDR1 LNHNV and CDR2 YYDKDF (reference sequence). This CDR3 contains 17 residues. CDR3: CATSRVGQSLRSNEQFF.

The CDR3: CSARIGSRLQETQYF. V gene TRBV20-1 combines with J gene TRBJ2-5. The CDR3 loop spans 15 amino acids. CDR1 is DFQATT and CDR2 is SNEGSKA in the germline V gene (reference sequence).

The CDR3 sequence: CASSSRGSGNYAQYF. V is TRBV7-2 and J is TRBJ2-5; TCRdb picks TRBD2, but there is no DNA to check that call. The CDR3 spans 15 residues. Germline V gene lookup returns CDR1 SGHTA and CDR2 FQGNSA.

The chain couples TRBV4-3 to TRBJ2-7; the D call of TRBD2 rests on TCRdb alone, since no DNA is present to check it. The CDR3 extends over 15 amino acids. The germline V gene encodes CDR1 LGHNA and CDR2 YSLEER. The CDR3: CASSQDWGGVREQYF.

This chain links TRBV7-2 with TRBJ2-3. This CDR3 contains 14 residues. Germline-derived CDR1 and CDR2 are SGHTA and FQGNSA. CDR3: CASSPAWVTDTQYF.

This chain joins TRBV12-3 or TRBV12-4 and TRBJ2-5; TCRdb reports TRBD1, a call that lacks DNA to check it against. CDR3 size: 15 residues. The CDR3 sequence is CASSRGQGGEETQYF.

This chain joins TRBV20-1 and TRBJ1-3. The CDR3 consists of 12 residues. The V gene's germline CDR1 is DFQATT and CDR2 SNEGSKA (reference sequence). The CDR3 is CSASGPGNTIYF.

The chain recombines TRBV28 with TRBJ1-5; without DNA, the TCRdb call of TRBD1 cannot be checked. The CDR3 has 15 amino acids. Per germline, CDR1 MDHEN and CDR2 SYDVKM. The CDR3 region is CASSPGDRDNQPQHF.

The V call is TRBV5-1, the J call TRBJ2-5; the D call from TCRdb, TRBD1, cannot be confirmed without DNA. The CDR3 contains 15 residues. In germline, CDR1 is SGHRS, CDR2 YFSETQ. The CDR3 region is CASSLGTFQGETQYF.

CDR3: CASSLSGGTAFF. The chain links TRBV5-4 to TRBJ1-1; lacking DNA, the TRBD1 call made by TCRdb goes unchecked. The CDR3 sequence is 12 residues long. Germline V lookup: CDR1 SGHNT, CDR2 YYREEE (reference sequence).

The CDR3 here is CASSLSGGGTEAFF. This chain links TRBV5-1 with TRBJ1-1. CDR1 is SGHRS, CDR2 YFSETQ, per germline. The CDR3 length is 14 residues.

The chain employs TRBV20-1 and TRBJ2-1; TCRdb calls TRBD1, which cannot be checked without DNA. Germline V lookup: CDR1 DFQATT, CDR2 SNEGSKA (reference sequence). The CDR3 covers 15 residues. The chain's CDR3 is CSARDRAAAYNEQFF.